This record looks at one T cell receptor beta chain sequence and its context. Antigen specificity is unknown. Different DNA sequences within this sample yield the same CDR3. The sample comes from a study of shared clonotypes between healthy human individuals. Study background: Each donor's CD8 memory used one plate, CD8 naive two, each CD4 subset three. Points from the study as a whole: Read depth was anticipated to influence clonotype sharing among donors. Sampling included only blood; tissue repertoires likely differ.

Germline CDR1 SGHRS, CDR2 YFSETQ. The germline V and J ends were trimmed by 7 bases and 1 base, with 12 bases remaining between them. The CDR3 has 14 amino acids. Each donor was a Caucasian adult residing in Nashville, Tennessee. Repertoires were generated with immunoSEQ multiplex PCR, while TCRdb's copy carries only in-frame clones and drops some. The sample yields about 1 million clones, about 80% seen once. This clonotype originated in a young man in good health. The sample taken for sequencing was memory CD4+ T cells sorted from blood. Subset indicated: CD45RA-negative fraction. The V and J genes are TRBV5-1 and TRBJ1-3; D is uncertain. CDR3 amino acids: CASSQASSGNTIYF. CDR3 DNA: TGCGCCAGCTCCCAAGCATCTTCTGGAAACACCATATATTTT.